The 22 T cell receptor beta chains below come from one sample, sequenced in a study of beta chain features in type 1 diabetes. All of the isolated RNA was reverse transcribed, so expressed TCRB transcripts were sequenced. Generated by immunoSEQ multiplex PCR, the TCRdb table keeps only in-frame clones and is missing some. The sample contains 200,000 to 250,000 clones, roughly 9.6% of which appear only once. The specimen sequenced was naive CD4+ T cells from blood. Receptor source: a woman under 30 in good health.

This clone was seen a few times. The genes are TRBV7-9 and TRBJ2-2; D perhaps matches TRBD1 (5 bases). Germline V gene lookup returns CDR1 SEHNR and CDR2 FQNEAQ (reference sequence). There are 13 residues in the CDR3. Trimming pared 6 bases from V and 4 bases from J, leaving 9 bases between. CDR3 residues: CASRPTGTGELFF. Written as DNA, the CDR3 is TGTGCCAGCAGACCAACAGGCACCGGGGAGCTGTTTTTT.

The genes are TRBV6-1 and TRBJ2-3, with 10 positions matching TRBD2. V lost 6 bases to trimming and J lost 2 bases; unmatched junction nucleotides: 5. The CDR3 length is 15 residues. Germline V gene sequence: CDR1 MNHNS, CDR2 SASEGT. The DNA of the CDR3 is TGTGCCAGCAGACCAACTAGCGGGATCACAGATACGCAGTATTTT. As protein: CASRPTSGITDTQYF.

This clone was found a few times. The genes are TRBV10-3 and TRBJ1-1; D may be TRBD1 (6 bases). V gave up 11 bases and J gave up 3 bases, with 16 bases separating them. CDR1 and CDR2 from the germline V gene are ENHRY and SYGVKD. This CDR3 has 13 amino acids. The CDR3 loop reads CAVGRGRDTEAFF. DNA for the CDR3: TGTGCCGTAGGAAGGGGGAGGGACACTGAAGCTTTCTTT.

The chain recombines TRBV9 with TRBJ2-1, with 10 positions matching TRBD2. V lost 0 bases, J lost 4 bases, and 10 bases stayed unmatched. This CDR3 is 18 amino acids long. The germline CDR1 and CDR2 sequences are SGDLS and YYNGEE. The CDR3 DNA reads as TGTGCCAGCAGCGTAGAAGTTAGCGGGGGGACCCGTTACAATGAGCAGTTCTTC. This translates into CASSVEVSGGTRYNEQFF.

This clone was seen a few times. The rearrangement uses TRBV7-9 and TRBJ1-4, with TRBD1 identical over 9 bases. V shed 3 bases and J 6 bases; nucleotides not matched to a gene: 2. The CDR3 runs to 14 residues. CDR1 SEHNR and CDR2 FQNEAQ come from the germline V gene (reference sequence). The DNA for the CDR3 is TGTGCCAGCAGCTTCGGGACAGGGTATGAAAAACTGTTTTTT. Amino acid sequence: CASSFGTGYEKLFF.

This sequence joins TRBV18 and TRBJ1-5; D may be TRBD1 (5 bases). This CDR3 has 15 residues. Per the germline V gene, CDR1 is KGHSH and CDR2 is LQKENI. Trimming left V 6 bases short and J 7 bases short, with 19 bases between. CDR3 sequence (DNA): TGTGCCAGCTCCGAGGACGGGGGGATCGGACAGCCCCAGCATTTT. It codes for CASSEDGGIGQPQHF. Full variable domain (outside the CDR3, taken from reference TRBV18 and TRBJ1-5): NAGVMQNPRHLVRRRGQEARLRCSPMKGHSHVYWYRQLPEEGLKFMVYLQKENIIDESGMPKERFSAEFPKEGPSILRIQQVVRGDSAAYFCASSEDGGIGQPQHFGDGTRLSIL.

The table lists this clone with many counts. The J gene is TRBJ2-4, the V gene TRBV7-2, with D uncertain. V gave up 0 bases and J gave up 5 bases, with 11 bases separating them. Germline V CDR1 and CDR2: SGHTA, FQGNSA. This CDR3 region has 15 residues. The CDR3 DNA sequence: TGTGCCAGCAGCTTAGCGGCATGGTCAGAAAACATTCAGTACTTC. It is translated as CASSLAAWSENIQYF.

The chain carries TRBV2 and TRBJ2-1, with 7 positions matching TRBD1. Germline V CDR1 and CDR2: SNHLY, FYNNEI. J gave up 2 bases and V 5 bases, and 3 bases lay outside the gene matches. There are 14 residues in the CDR3. Written as DNA, the CDR3 is TGTGCCAGCAGTCTACAGGGGACCTACAATGAGCAGTTCTTC. Protein product: CASSLQGTYNEQFF.

Ten or more counts support this clone. This chain connects TRBV2 to TRBJ2-5; TRBD2 matches at 7 bases. CDR3 length equals 14 residues. CDR1 and CDR2 from the germline V gene are SNHLY and FYNNEI. The junction had 10 bases not matched to a gene; V was cut back by 7 bases and J by 5 bases. The CDR3 loop reads CASMLREGLETQYF. The CDR3 nucleotides read TGTGCCAGCATGCTCAGGGAGGGCCTGGAGACCCAGTACTTC.

This rearrangement joins TRBV29-1 to TRBJ1-2; D is possibly TRBD1 (5 bases). The germline V gene encodes CDR1 SQVTM and CDR2 ANQGSEA. V was pared by 6 bases and J by 3 bases, with 11 bases between. This CDR3 comprises 12 residues. The CDR3 sequence is CSVGGLDYGYTF. DNA of the CDR3: TGCAGCGTGGGGGGACTTGACTATGGCTACACCTTC.

V usage is TRBV6-1 and J usage is TRBJ2-2; tentative D call: TRBD2 (5 bases). Trimming removed 7 bases from V and 6 bases from J, with 12 bases in between. The CDR3 consists of 13 residues. Germline CDR1 is MNHNS and CDR2 is SASEGT. The CDR3: CASTGRGPGELFF. CDR3 sequence (DNA): TGTGCCAGCACCGGACGGGGTCCCGGGGAGCTGTTTTTT.

This chain uses TRBV5-1 with TRBJ1-2, with 7 bases fitting TRBD1. J gave up 8 bases and V 4 bases, and 11 bases lay outside the gene matches. The CDR3 is made up of 14 amino acids. The germline gives CDR1 SGHRS, CDR2 YFSETQ. For the CDR3, the DNA is TGCGCCAGCAGCCAGACAGGGACATTGGGGGGCTACACCTTC. Its translation: CASSQTGTLGGYTF.

This rearrangement joins TRBV12-5 to TRBJ2-7; TRBD1 aligns across 8 bases. The CDR3 contains 13 residues. V was pared by 2 bases and J by 6 bases, with 3 bases of the junction left unmatched. Germline-derived CDR1 and CDR2 are LGHNT and FRNRAP. The CDR3 nucleotides read TGTGCTAGTGGTTTGATTACAGGGGGCGAGCAGTACTTC. As protein: CASGLITGGEQYF.

This clone was observed a handful of times. For the CDR3, the DNA is TGTGCGACCACGGGTAGCGGGAGTCGCGAGCAGTACTTC. It encodes CATTGSGSREQYF. The V call is TRBV6-6, the J call TRBJ2-7; 9 bases fit TRBD2. CDR3 length: 13 residues. Germline CDR1 is MNHNY and CDR2 is SVGAGI (reference sequence).

CDR3 DNA sequence: TGTGCCAGTGGGACAGGGAATAACTATGGCTACACCTTC. Amino acid sequence: CASGTGNNYGYTF. This chain connects TRBV7-9 to TRBJ1-2, with TRBD1 matching 9 bases. The CDR3 loop spans 13 amino acids. Trimming removed 9 bases from V and 1 base from J; junction bases left unmatched: 3. From germline, CDR1 is SEHNR and CDR2 FQNEAQ (reference sequence).

This clone has only one observation. The chain uses TRBV9 and TRBJ1-1; a weak D match, TRBD1 (5 bases). The length of the CDR3 is 12 residues. Trimming pared 0 bases from V and 9 bases from J, leaving 9 bases between. Germline V gene sequence: CDR1 SGDLS, CDR2 YYNGEE. This CDR3 is CASSVDRSKAFF. In DNA form, the CDR3 reads TGTGCCAGCAGCGTAGACAGGTCAAAAGCTTTCTTT. Full variable domain (remainder filled in from reference TRBV9 and TRBJ1-1): DSGVTQTPKHLITATGQRVTLRCSPRSGDLSVYWYQQSLDQGLQFLIQYYNGEERAKGNILERFSAQQFPDLHSELNLSSLELGDSALYFCASSVDRSKAFFGQGTRLTVV.

J is TRBJ1-4 and V is TRBV30; no definite D call. V lost 4 bases and J lost 5, with 5 bases in between. Per the germline V gene, CDR1 is GTSNPN and CDR2 is SVGIG (reference sequence). The CDR3 is made up of 11 amino acids. The DNA of the CDR3 is TGTGCCTGGAAACTCAATGAAAAACTGTTTTTT. Amino acids: CAWKLNEKLFF.

This chain links TRBV2 with TRBJ1-5; D ambiguous. V lost 2 bases and J lost 2, with 4 bases in between. Germline V gene lookup returns CDR1 SNHLY and CDR2 FYNNEI. The CDR3 length is 13 residues. CDR3 sequence: CASSEWRNQPQHF. CDR3 DNA sequence: TGTGCCAGCAGTGAATGGCGCAATCAGCCCCAGCATTTT. Full variable domain (rest looked up from reference TRBV2 and TRBJ1-5): EPEVTQTPSHQVTQMGQEVILRCVPISNHLYFYWYRQILGQKVEFLVSFYNNEISEKSEIFDDQFSVERPDGSNFTLKIRSTKLEDSAMYFCASSEWRNQPQHFGDGTRLSIL.

Only a few counts were recorded for this clone. V is TRBV6-1 and J is TRBJ2-1; TRBD1 aligns across 9 bases. The junction had 4 bases not matched to a gene; V was cut back by 5 bases and J by 2 bases. The CDR3 is 15 residues long. CDR1 MNHNS and CDR2 SASEGT come from the germline V gene. This CDR3 is CASSLTGGTYNEQFF. CDR3 sequence (DNA): TGTGCCAGCAGTTTAACAGGGGGCACCTACAATGAGCAGTTCTTC.

This clone was picked up a small number of times. V gene TRBV15 combines with J gene TRBJ1-5; no clear D gene. The length of the CDR3 is 14 residues. From germline, CDR1 is LNHNV and CDR2 YYDKDF (reference sequence). V dropped 2 bases and J dropped 2 bases, with 7 bases sitting between them. CDR3 region: CATSRTRGNQPQHF. CDR3 coding DNA: TGTGCCACCAGCAGAACGCGAGGCAATCAGCCCCAGCATTTT.

This clone was observed a few times. The chain uses TRBV5-1 and TRBJ1-1; 9 bases match TRBD1. This CDR3 spans 13 amino acids. Germline trimming cut 4 bases from V and 5 bases from J; bases unmatched to any gene: 3. Germline lookup yields CDR1 SGHRS and CDR2 YFSETQ. The CDR3 DNA reads TGCGCCAGCAGCGGGACAGGGTGGACTGAAGCTTTCTTT. Its translation is CASSGTGWTEAFF.

V gene TRBV2 combines with J gene TRBJ2-5, with a possible D match to TRBD2 (5 bases). This CDR3 has 13 amino acids. V lost 6 bases and J lost 4, with 12 bases in between. Germline-derived CDR1 and CDR2 are SNHLY and FYNNEI. This CDR3 is CASSPFAGETQYF. The CDR3 bases are TGTGCCAGCAGCCCCTTCGCGGGAGAGACCCAGTACTTC.